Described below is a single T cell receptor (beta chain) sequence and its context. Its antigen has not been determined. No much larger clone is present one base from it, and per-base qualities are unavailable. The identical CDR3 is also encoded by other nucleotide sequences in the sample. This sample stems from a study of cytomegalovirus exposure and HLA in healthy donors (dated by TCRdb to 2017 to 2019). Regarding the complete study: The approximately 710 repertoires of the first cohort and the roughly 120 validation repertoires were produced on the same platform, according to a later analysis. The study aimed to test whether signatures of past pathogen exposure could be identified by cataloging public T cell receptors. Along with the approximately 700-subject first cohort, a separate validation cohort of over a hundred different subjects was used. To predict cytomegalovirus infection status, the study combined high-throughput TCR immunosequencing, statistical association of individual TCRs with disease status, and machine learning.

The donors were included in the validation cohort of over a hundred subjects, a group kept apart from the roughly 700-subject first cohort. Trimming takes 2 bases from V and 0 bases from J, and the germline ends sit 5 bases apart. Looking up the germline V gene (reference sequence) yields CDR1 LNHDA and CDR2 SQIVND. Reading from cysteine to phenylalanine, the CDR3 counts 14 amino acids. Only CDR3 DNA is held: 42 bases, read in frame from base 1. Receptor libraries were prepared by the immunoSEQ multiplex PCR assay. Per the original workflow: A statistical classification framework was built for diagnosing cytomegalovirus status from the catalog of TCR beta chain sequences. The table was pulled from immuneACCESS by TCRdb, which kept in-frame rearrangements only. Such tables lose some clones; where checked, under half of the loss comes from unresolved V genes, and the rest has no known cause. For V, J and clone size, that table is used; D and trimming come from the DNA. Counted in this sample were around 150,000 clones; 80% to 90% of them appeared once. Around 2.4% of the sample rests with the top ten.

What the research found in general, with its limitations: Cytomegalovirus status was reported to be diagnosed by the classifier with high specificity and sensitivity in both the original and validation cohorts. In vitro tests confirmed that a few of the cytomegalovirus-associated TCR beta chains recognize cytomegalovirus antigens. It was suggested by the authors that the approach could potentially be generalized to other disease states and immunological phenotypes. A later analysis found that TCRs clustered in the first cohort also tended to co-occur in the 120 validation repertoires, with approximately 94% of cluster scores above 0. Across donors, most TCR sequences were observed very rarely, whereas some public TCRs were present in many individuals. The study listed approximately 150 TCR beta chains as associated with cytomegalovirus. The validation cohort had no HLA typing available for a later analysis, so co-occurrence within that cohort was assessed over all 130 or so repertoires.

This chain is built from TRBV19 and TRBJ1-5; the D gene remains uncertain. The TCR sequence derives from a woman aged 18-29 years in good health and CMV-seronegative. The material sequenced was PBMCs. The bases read TGTGCCAGTAGTATACGAGATAGCAATCAGCCCCAGCATTTT. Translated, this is CASSIRDSNQPQHF. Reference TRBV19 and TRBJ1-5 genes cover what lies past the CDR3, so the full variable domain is DGGITQSPKYLFRKEGQNVTLSCEQNLNHDAMYWYRQDPGQGLRLIYYSQIVNDFQKGDIAEGYSVSREKKESFPLTVTSAQKNPTAFYLCASSIRDSNQPQHFGDGTRLSIL.